Included here is one TCR beta chain sequence, with context. What it recognizes is unknown. This sample was taken from a study of blood T cells in healthy people across ages. The study, taken as a whole, reports: Donors of long life had a larger count of naive CD4+ cells and greater diversity than aged donors.

A second 7 to 11 cycle PCR used barcoded and J-beta primers. From the 5' RACE reads, TCRdb called clonotypes with MiXCR, one entry per CDR3 protein. The data show more than 1,400,000 distinct CDR3 sequences, with around 39% seen just once and roughly 7.9% held by the top ten. They isolated at least 6 million PBMCs from each sample. The CDR3 has 17 residues. Sequencing input: blood. This receptor was identified in a woman aged 18-35 years in good health. The V call is TRBV21-1, the J call TRBJ1-5. TRBV21-1 is listed as a pseudogene. CDR3 in amino acids: CASRTGPKFYSNQPQHF. As DNA, the CDR3 is TGTGCCAGCAGAACAGGGCCCAAGTTCTATAGCAATCAGCCCCAGCATTTT.